What follows are 14 T cell receptor beta chains derived from one specimen sequenced in a study of control samples from healthy donors and cancer patients. Clones were sequenced by immunoSEQ multiplex PCR, and TCRdb holds only the in-frame ones, with some missing. The top ten hold about 2.1% of the sample, which has under 150,000 clones, approximately 90% seen once. Material for sequencing was blood. These receptors came from an older woman in good health.

This rearrangement joins TRBV27 to TRBJ1-4; D is unclear. The CDR3 extends over 13 amino acids. With 6 bases removed from V and 8 bases from J, the gap between germline ends came to 13 bases. Germline loops: CDR1 MNHEY, CDR2 SMNVEV (reference sequence). The chain's CDR3 is CASRPYEGEKLFF. The CDR3 DNA sequence: TGTGCCAGCAGGCCCTACGAGGGCGAAAAACTGTTTTTT.

V and J are TRBV19 and TRBJ1-2; 8 bases align to TRBD1. V lost 5 bases to trimming and J lost 6 bases; unmatched junction nucleotides: 11. The CDR3 contains 15 residues. Germline V gene data show CDR1 as LNHDA and CDR2 as SQIVND (reference sequence). The CDR3 region is CASSHLDRDGNGYTF. The CDR3 bases are TGTGCCAGTAGTCACCTGGACAGGGATGGAAATGGCTACACCTTC.

The rearrangement joins TRBV5-1 to TRBJ1-2; no clear D gene. Germline CDR1 SGHRS, CDR2 YFSETQ. V dropped 3 bases and J dropped 5 bases, with 11 bases sitting between them. CDR3 length: 13 amino acids. Here the CDR3 reads CASSWTLGYGYTF. The CDR3 DNA follows: TGCGCCAGCAGCTGGACGTTGGGGTATGGCTACACCTTC.

V gene TRBV7-3 combines with J gene TRBJ1-2; tentative D call: TRBD1 (5 bases). V was trimmed by 5 bases and J by 4 bases, leaving 14 bases between them. From germline, CDR1 is SGHTA and CDR2 FQGTGA. The CDR3 is 14 amino acids. CDR3 region: CASSRRGRLYGYTF. The CDR3, as DNA: TGTGCCAGCAGCCGACGGGGCCGGCTCTATGGCTACACCTTC.

This chain uses TRBV7-2 with TRBJ1-2, with D possibly being TRBD1 (6 bases). Trimming took 5 bases from V and 2 from J, leaving 21 bases between them. Germline CDR1 reads SGHTA; CDR2 reads FQGNSA. The CDR3 is made up of 17 amino acids. CDR3 protein: CASSKTITGNANYGYTF. The CDR3 DNA reads TGTGCCAGCAGCAAGACGATAACAGGGAACGCAAACTATGGCTACACCTTC.

The rearrangement links TRBV5-6 to TRBJ1-3; D is uncertain. The CDR3 covers 13 residues. Germline values: CDR1 SGHDT, CDR2 YYEEEE. V lost 0 bases to trimming and J lost 6 bases, with 7 bases between them. The CDR3 here is CASSLDGPNTIYF. The CDR3 DNA sequence: TGTGCCAGCAGCTTGGACGGGCCAAACACCATATATTTT.

The chain is built from TRBV9 and TRBJ1-3; unclear D gene. The germline V gene encodes CDR1 SGDLS and CDR2 YYNGEE. V lost 5 bases and J 1 base, leaving 7 bases between the germline ends. The CDR3 is made up of 13 amino acids. This CDR3 is CASSRDSGNTIYF. The CDR3 DNA follows: TGTGCCAGCAGTAGGGATTCTGGAAACACCATATATTTT. Looking up the rest from reference TRBV9 and TRBJ1-3 gives the full variable domain: DSGVTQTPKHLITATGQRVTLRCSPRSGDLSVYWYQQSLDQGLQFLIQYYNGEERAKGNILERFSAQQFPDLHSELNLSSLELGDSALYFCASSRDSGNTIYFGEGSWLTVV.

This chain connects TRBV9 to TRBJ2-3; TRBD1 might be the D (5 bases). The DNA end lines up better with TRBJ1-5; the J call may be wrong. CDR3 length equals 15 residues. Germline CDR1 SGDLS, CDR2 YYNGEE. The CDR3: CASTPGLTFEDTQHF. The CDR3 nucleotides read TGTGCCAGCACCCCGGGACTAACCTTCGAAGATACGCAGCATTTT.

The chain has TRBV29-1 and TRBJ2-2, with D possibly TRBD1 on 6 matching bases. Germline lookup yields CDR1 SQVTM and CDR2 ANQGSEA. The V end lost 6 bases, the J end lost 3 bases, and 14 bases lay between the germline ends. This CDR3 is 14 amino acids long. DNA of the CDR3: TGCAGCGTCCCTGGACGACAGGACACCGGGGAGCTGTTTTTT. Residues: CSVPGRQDTGELFF.

The chain joins TRBV2 to TRBJ1-3; D gene ambiguous. CDR3 size: 13 residues. The germline CDR1 and CDR2 sequences are SNHLY and FYNNEI. The V and J ends lost 9 bases and 4 bases respectively, with 13 bases between them. This chain's CDR3 is CARRPSSGNTIYF. The CDR3, as DNA: TGTGCCAGAAGACCGTCTTCGGGAAACACCATATATTTT.

The chain couples TRBV4-2 to TRBJ2-7; 7 bases are a match to TRBD2. This CDR3 comprises 16 residues. CDR1 and CDR2 (germline): LGHNA, YNFKEQ. V lost 1 base, J lost 3 bases, and 9 bases stayed unmatched. The CDR3 sequence is CASSQGGGGLGYEQYF. Written as DNA, the CDR3 is TGTGCCAGCAGCCAAGGGGGCGGGGGATTAGGCTACGAGCAGTACTTC.

V is TRBV9 and J is TRBJ2-7; D remains unclear. V was cut by 0 bases and J by 1 base, with 5 bases left in between. Germline-derived CDR1 and CDR2 are SGDLS and YYNGEE. This CDR3 region has 13 residues. The CDR3 sequence: CASSVGASYEQYF. In DNA, the CDR3 is TGTGCCAGCAGCGTAGGGGCATCCTACGAGCAGTACTTC.

This clone was seen only once. This sequence joins TRBV10-3 and TRBJ1-5; no reliable D call. In germline, CDR1 is ENHRY, CDR2 SYGVKD. Trimming took 0 bases from V and 7 from J, leaving 16 bases between them. The length of the CDR3 is 16 residues. The CDR3 sequence is CAISESSVGGNQPQHF. The CDR3 bases are TGTGCCATCAGTGAGTCGAGCGTTGGAGGGAACCAGCCCCAGCATTTT.

The chain links TRBV9 to TRBJ2-7; TRBD2 matches 9 bases. Germline assignment: CDR1 SGDLS and CDR2 YYNGEE. J was trimmed by 3 bases and V by 3 bases; bases with no gene match: 4. CDR3 size: 14 residues. The CDR3 DNA reads TGTGCCAGCAGCGCTAATAGCGGGGGCTACGAGCAGTACTTC. Encoded protein: CASSANSGGYEQYF.